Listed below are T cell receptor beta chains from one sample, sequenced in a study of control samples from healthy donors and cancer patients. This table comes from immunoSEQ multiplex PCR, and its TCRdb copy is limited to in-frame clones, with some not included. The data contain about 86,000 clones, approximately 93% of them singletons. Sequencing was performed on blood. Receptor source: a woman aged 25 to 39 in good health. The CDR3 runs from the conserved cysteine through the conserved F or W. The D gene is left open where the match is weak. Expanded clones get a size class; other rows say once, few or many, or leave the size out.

TGTGCCACCCAGGGGACAACTAATGAAAAACTGTTTTTT	CATQGTTNEKLFF	TRBV2	few	-	TRBJ1-4
TGTGCCAGTAGTACACAGGTTACCTCTGGAAACACCATATATTTT	CASSTQVTSGNTIYF	TRBV19	-	-	TRBJ1-3
TGTGCCAGCAGCTCCCTGAGGTATAGCACTGAAGCTTTCTTT	CASSSLRYSTEAFF	TRBV11-2	once	-	TRBJ1-1
TGTGCCATCAGTGAGTCCACCGGGGTTTGGATTGGTGGCTACACCTTC	CAISESTGVWIGGYTF	TRBV10-3	-	-	TRBJ1-2
TGTGCCATCAGTGTGGACAGAGAAGTATACAATGAGCAGTTCTTC	CAISVDREVYNEQFF	TRBV10-3	-	-	TRBJ2-1
TGCAGCGTTGAAGTCGAGGACCGTTTGGATGGCTACACCTTC	CSVEVEDRLDGYTF	TRBV29-1	few	-	TRBJ1-2
TGTGCCAGCGACAGTATTAATCAGCCCCAGCATTTT	CASDSINQPQHF	TRBV28	-	-	TRBJ1-5
TGTGCCAGCAGCTTGGGTACTAGTAACTACGAGCAGTACTTC	CASSLGTSNYEQYF	TRBV5-6	-	-	TRBJ2-7
TGTGCCAGCAGGGGGGGTTTGCGGGAGTGGTACAATGAGCAGTTCTTC	CASRGGLREWYNEQFF	TRBV2	once	TRBD2	TRBJ2-1
TGCGCCAGCAGCCCAGTGGGGCTAGCACTTGACAATGAGCAGTTCTTC	CASSPVGLALDNEQFF	TRBV5-1	-	-	TRBJ2-1
TGTGCCAGTAGTATCCTTTCACTCGTCACAGATACGCAGTATTTT	CASSILSLVTDTQYF	TRBV19	-	-	TRBJ2-3
TGTGCCAGCAGCCTCCCGGACACAACTAACTATGGCTACACCTTC	CASSLPDTTNYGYTF	TRBV13	once	-	TRBJ1-2
TGTGCCAGCTCACCACCGGTCATAAACATTCAGTACTTC	CASSPPVINIQYF	TRBV18	-	-	TRBJ2-4
TGTGCCAGCTCACCACAGGGCAGGAGCCAACCCACCGGGGAGCTGTTTTTT	CASSPQGRSQPTGELFF	TRBV18	-	-	TRBJ2-2
TGTGCCAGCAGCCAAGCATCGAACACTGAAGCTTTCTTT	CASSQASNTEAFF	TRBV3-1/TRBV3-2	-	-	TRBJ1-1
TGTGCCAGCAGTTTTGTACGGGGGGGCCGGGATGAGCAGTTCTTC	CASSFVRGGRDEQFF	TRBV27	-	TRBD2	TRBJ2-1
TGCGCCAGCAGCCTGGCGGTGGCGGGAGGGCGTCCAGAGACCCAGTACTTC	CASSLAVAGGRPETQYF	TRBV4-1	-	TRBD2	TRBJ2-5
TGTGCCTGGAGTGGCCCCCAGAACACTGAAGCTTTCTTT	CAWSGPQNTEAFF	TRBV30	-	-	TRBJ1-1
TGTGCCACCAGTGATCCCCACACCCTTAACTATGGCTACACCTTC	CATSDPHTLNYGYTF	TRBV24-1	-	-	TRBJ1-2
TGTGCCAGCAGTTTGATTCGGCGGACAAACTATGGCTACACCTTC	CASSLIRRTNYGYTF	TRBV28	-	-	TRBJ1-2
TGCAGCGTTGACAGGGAGACCTATAATTCACCCCTCCACTTT	CSVDRETYNSPLHF	TRBV29-1	-	-	TRBJ1-6
TGTGCCAGCAGGACACCGGGCCCCTACCAAGAGACCCAGTACTTC	CASRTPGPYQETQYF	TRBV7-8	-	-	TRBJ2-5
TGTGCCAGCAGCTTCAGATACACCGGGGAGCTGTTTTTT	CASSFRYTGELFF	TRBV11-2	-	-	TRBJ2-2
TGTGCCAGCAGTGCCGCGGGGCCAACGAGCCACGAGCAGTACTTC	CASSAAGPTSHEQYF	TRBV11-2	-	-	TRBJ2-7
TGTGCCAGCACCACGGACAGGGGAGGTACGCAGTATTTT	CASTTDRGGTQYF	TRBV7-3	-	TRBD1	TRBJ2-3
TGTGCCATCAGGCTGTCAGGGGAGGGCTACACCTTC	CAIRLSGEGYTF	TRBV10-3	-	-	TRBJ1-2